Shown below are 5 T cell receptor beta chains from a single sample sequenced in a study of brain T cells in children with intractable seizures. Time point reported: blood from clinic visit 5 months post-surgery; TSC patient then seizure free. Libraries were prepared by immunoSEQ multiplex PCR; TCRdb keeps only in-frame clonotypes and omits some of them. Here the sample spans hundreds of thousands of clones, over 90% being singletons. Here the sequenced sample was peripheral blood, taken about 5 months after surgery. These receptors all come from a boy in the first two years of life with tuberous sclerosis and intractable seizures.

The genes are TRBV7-9 and TRBJ2-3; the D is unclear. Trimming removed 1 base at V and 0 bases at J, with 8 bases between. CDR1 SEHNR and CDR2 FQNEAQ come from the germline V gene (reference sequence). The CDR3 totals 15 residues. DNA of the CDR3: TGTGCCAGCAGCTTAGGTACAGCTAGCACAGATACGCAGTATTTT. Translation: CASSLGTASTDTQYF.

The chain recombines TRBV7-9 with TRBJ1-1, with a tentative D call TRBD1 (5 bases). Trimming took 4 bases from V and 8 from J, leaving 17 bases between them. This CDR3 spans 14 amino acids. The V gene's germline CDR1 is SEHNR and CDR2 FQNEAQ (reference sequence). CDR3 residues: CASSSPDGAREAFF. The CDR3, as DNA: TGTGCCAGCAGCTCTCCCGACGGGGCAAGAGAAGCTTTCTTT. The entire variable domain, with the rest obtained from reference TRBV7-9 and TRBJ1-1, is as follows: DTGVSQNPRHKITKRGQNVTFRCDPISEHNRLYWYRQTLGQGPEFLTYFQNEAQLEKSRLLSDRFSAERPKGSFSTLEIQRTEQGDSAMYLCASSSPDGAREAFFGQGTRLTVV.

V usage is TRBV9 and J usage is TRBJ1-2; 11 nucleotides line up with TRBD1. With 0 bases clipped from V and 8 bases from J, the junction kept 12 bases outside the gene matches. Per the germline V gene, CDR1 is SGDLS and CDR2 is YYNGEE. The length of the CDR3 is 17 residues. The CDR3 DNA is TGTGCCAGCAGCGTAGCGCTACAGACGGGACAGGGGGAAGGCTACACCTTC. Translating it yields CASSVALQTGQGEGYTF.

The V and J genes are TRBV29-1 and TRBJ2-7; 7 bases match TRBD2. The V segment lost 1 base and the J segment 3 bases; nucleotides outside the gene matches: 6. Germline V gene sequence: CDR1 SQVTM, CDR2 ANQGSEA. The CDR3 covers 14 residues. In DNA, the CDR3 is TGCAGCGTTGAAGTGTGGGGGGAGGGCTACGAGCAGTACTTC. Translating it yields CSVEVWGEGYEQYF.

The V gene is TRBV20-1, the J gene TRBJ2-3; 10 nucleotides line up with TRBD2. Trimming took 3 bases from V and 8 from J; bases not matched to a gene: 5. From germline, CDR1 is DFQATT and CDR2 SNEGSKA (reference sequence). The CDR3 covers 13 residues. CDR3: CSASLAGEGTQYF. CDR3 nucleotides: TGCAGTGCTAGTCTAGCGGGGGAGGGTACGCAGTATTTT.